The 24 T cell receptor beta chains below come from one sample, sequenced in a study of blood T cell repertoires in COVID-19 (dated by TCRdb to between 2020 and 2021). The method behind the library was the immunoSEQ multiplex PCR assay. Drawn from immuneACCESS, this table holds only the in-frame rearrangements with V and J called that TCRdb kept. Clones are partly lost; checked studies trace under half to an unresolved V gene and leave the rest unexplained. Recorded for this sample are under 500,000 clones; 70% to 90% of them occurred a single time. The top ten constitute roughly 2% of the sample. Sample: PBMCs or T cells enriched from blood (not recorded which). These receptors all stem from a woman younger than 35 with acute COVID-19.

This chain joins TRBV3-1 (or the pseudogene TRBV3-2) and TRBJ2-7; TRBD1 agrees at 8 bases. V lost 1 base to trimming and J lost 6 bases; unmatched junction nucleotides: 11. This CDR3 is built from 16 residues. Per germline, CDR1 LGHDT and CDR2 YNNKEL (reference sequence). The CDR3 sequence: CASSQVPPDRVGEQYF. DNA of the CDR3: TGTGCCAGCAGCCAAGTCCCACCGGACAGGGTGGGCGAGCAGTACTTC.

The chain employs TRBV7-2 and TRBJ2-7, with 9 bases matching TRBD1. The germline CDR1 and CDR2 sequences are SGHTA and FQGNSA. With V trimmed by 5 bases and J by 3 bases, 5 bases remained unmatched. The CDR3 loop spans 14 amino acids. In nucleotides, the CDR3 is TGTGCCAGCAGCCCCGGGACAGGGTTCTACGAGCAGTACTTC. Amino acids: CASSPGTGFYEQYF.

CDR3 protein: CAWIRPGGDIQYF. The DNA for the CDR3 is TGTGCCTGGATACGTCCCGGGGGGGACATTCAGTACTTC. The chain recombines TRBV30 with TRBJ2-4; 8 positions match TRBD2. V trimming: 4 bases; J trimming: 8 bases; junction bases outside the gene matches: 7. The CDR3 covers 13 residues. The germline gives CDR1 GTSNPN, CDR2 SVGIG (reference sequence).

The chain uses TRBV4-1 and TRBJ1-2; D unclear. Germline V gives CDR1 MGHRA, CDR2 YSYEKL. This CDR3 spans 14 amino acids. Trimming removed 2 bases at V and 2 bases at J, with 9 bases between. The DNA for the CDR3 is TGCGCCAGCAGCCAATTGGGCAGGAACTATGGCTACACCTTC. It translates to CASSQLGRNYGYTF.

The CDR3: CASSGLGTGNNSPLHF. The CDR3 DNA sequence: TGTGCCAGCAGCGGACTCGGGACAGGGAATAATTCACCCCTCCACTTT. This sequence joins TRBV9 and TRBJ1-6; 9 bases are a match to TRBD1. With V trimmed by 3 bases and J by 5 bases, 6 bases remained unmatched. Germline V gives CDR1 SGDLS, CDR2 YYNGEE. The CDR3 loop spans 16 amino acids.

The chain couples TRBV30 to TRBJ2-7, with TRBD1 as a possible D gene (6 bases). CDR3 length equals 13 residues. Germline lookup yields CDR1 GTSNPN and CDR2 SVGIG (reference sequence). Trimming removed 1 base from V and 0 bases from J, with 7 bases in between. CDR3 nucleotide sequence: TGTGCCTGGAGTGGGACAGACTCCTACGAGCAGTACTTC. Its translation is CAWSGTDSYEQYF.

This chain uses TRBV28 with TRBJ1-2; D gene ambiguous. CDR1 MDHEN and CDR2 SYDVKM come from the germline V gene. V was shortened by 2 bases and J by 3 bases, with 7 bases between the two germline ends. This CDR3 contains 13 residues. The CDR3 region has the DNA TGTGCCAGCAGTTTAGTCCAGGACTATGGCTACACCTTC. This gives the protein CASSLVQDYGYTF.

This chain joins TRBV7-8 and TRBJ1-5, with 9 bases identical to TRBD1. The V segment lost 1 base and the J segment 6 bases; nucleotides outside the gene matches: 7. CDR1 and CDR2 (germline): SGHVS, FQNEAQ. The CDR3 covers 16 residues. Written as DNA, the CDR3 is TGTGCCAGCAGCTTAGGGGACAGGGTCTTTGGTCAGCCCCAGCATTTT. Its translation: CASSLGDRVFGQPQHF.

The sample holds one count of this clone. The chain joins TRBV3-1 (or the pseudogene TRBV3-2) to TRBJ1-1; D call uncertain. With 1 base removed from V and 2 bases from J, the gap between germline ends came to 20 bases. The CDR3 length is 18 residues. Germline loops: CDR1 LGHDT, CDR2 YNNKEL (reference sequence). CDR3 amino acids: CASSQVRYHRIANTEAFF. In nucleotides, the CDR3 is TGTGCCAGCAGCCAAGTTCGTTATCACCGGATAGCCAACACTGAAGCTTTCTTT.

This clone was seen only once. The rearrangement uses TRBV28 and TRBJ2-2; D perhaps matches TRBD2 (6 bases). V lost 7 bases and J 8 bases, leaving 29 bases between the germline ends. The CDR3 is made up of 18 amino acids. CDR1 is MDHEN and CDR2 is SYDVKM in the germline V gene. This chain's CDR3 is CASTAPSMAGIPRGELFF. The DNA of the CDR3 is TGTGCCAGCACTGCCCCCTCCATGGCGGGAATACCGAGGGGGGAGCTGTTTTTT.

V usage is TRBV5-5 and J usage is TRBJ1-6; no clear D. The CDR3 spans 15 residues. With 0 bases removed from V and 9 bases from J, the gap between germline ends came to 13 bases. Per germline, CDR1 SGHKS and CDR2 YYEKEE (reference sequence). For the CDR3, the DNA is TGTGCCAGCAGCTTGGCCCAAGGGAGGAGTTCACCCCTCCACTTT. Its translation: CASSLAQGRSSPLHF. The whole variable domain, filled in from reference TRBV5-5 and TRBJ1-6, reads DAGVTQSPTHLIKTRGQQVTLRCSPISGHKSVSWYQQVLGQGPQFIFQYYEKEERGRGNFPDRFSARQFPNYSSELNVNALLLGDSALYLCASSLAQGRSSPLHFGNGTRLTVT.

This chain uses TRBV6-5 with TRBJ1-6; D not certain. Deletions cut 6 bases from V and 7 bases from J, with 13 bases between. There are 14 residues in the CDR3. The germline gives CDR1 MNHEY, CDR2 SVGAGI. The CDR3 DNA sequence: TGTGCCAGCAGCCGAACTAATGGGAATTCACCCCTCCACTTT. Amino acid sequence: CASSRTNGNSPLHF.

This clone was seen once. V gene TRBV4-1 combines with J gene TRBJ1-6; weak D call: TRBD1 (6 bases). Trimming removed 4 bases at V and 0 bases at J, with 10 bases between. The CDR3 extends over 16 amino acids. Germline CDR1 reads MGHRA; CDR2 reads YSYEKL. The CDR3 protein is CASSLSDSSYNSPLHF. The CDR3 DNA reads TGCGCCAGCAGCCTATCGGACAGCTCCTATAATTCACCCCTCCACTTT.

This clone has only one observation. The chain joins TRBV19 to TRBJ2-5, with TRBD2 matching 12 bases. CDR3 length equals 20 residues. V dropped 2 bases and J dropped 5; count of bases not matched to a gene: 18. Germline V gene lookup returns CDR1 LNHDA and CDR2 SQIVND (reference sequence). The CDR3 spells CASSISGLAGQPPGGETQYF. The CDR3 DNA reads TGTGCCAGTAGTATATCCGGACTAGCGGGACAACCTCCGGGGGGGGAGACCCAGTACTTC.

The chain links TRBV12-3 or TRBV12-4 to TRBJ1-2; D may be TRBD1 (5 bases). Trimming removed 6 bases at V and 8 bases at J, with 16 bases between. The CDR3 is made up of 13 amino acids. CDR3 region: CASSGRVWRGYTF. CDR3 nucleotides: TGTGCCAGCAGCGGCAGGGTTTGGAGAGGCTACACCTTC.

V and J are TRBV24-1 and TRBJ1-2, with 7 bases aligning to TRBD1. V was pared by 4 bases and J by 4 bases, with 5 bases of the junction left unmatched. Germline V gene data show CDR1 as KGHDR and CDR2 as SFDVKD. This CDR3 is 14 amino acids long. The CDR3 loop is CATSDTGTAYGYTF. The DNA for the CDR3 is TGTGCCACCAGTGACACCGGGACAGCCTATGGCTACACCTTC.

Notes on this clone: In the same sample, other DNA sequences code for this CDR3. The rearrangement joins TRBV7-9 to TRBJ2-5; TRBD2 might be the D (6 bases). This CDR3 region has 13 residues. Germline-derived CDR1 and CDR2 are SEHNR and FQNEAQ (reference sequence). Trimming took off 3 bases at V and 5 bases at J, with 10 bases between the two ends. This CDR3 is CASSLGGVETQYF. CDR3 nucleotides: TGTGCCAGCAGCTTGGGCGGGGTTGAGACCCAGTACTTC.

V gene TRBV3-1 (or the pseudogene TRBV3-2) combines with J gene TRBJ1-6, with 9 bases identical to TRBD1. From germline, CDR1 is LGHDT and CDR2 YNNKEL (reference sequence). V dropped 6 bases and J dropped 11; count of bases not matched to a gene: 8. This CDR3 has 14 residues. The CDR3 is CASRGDRDRAPLHF. The CDR3 bases are TGTGCCAGCAGGGGGGACAGGGACAGGGCACCCCTCCACTTT.

This chain uses TRBV9 with TRBJ2-3; D is uncertain. This CDR3 region has 13 residues. The V end lost 5 bases, the J end lost 0 bases, and 7 bases lay between the germline ends. CDR1 SGDLS and CDR2 YYNGEE come from the germline V gene. The CDR3 region has the DNA TGTGCCAGCAGGGGCAGCAGCACAGATACGCAGTATTTT. Translating gives CASRGSSTDTQYF.

The chain has TRBV19 and TRBJ2-1; the D gene is possibly TRBD1 (5 bases). In germline, CDR1 is LNHDA, CDR2 SQIVND (reference sequence). The germline V and J ends were trimmed by 3 bases and 1 base, with 7 bases remaining between them. The CDR3 length is 14 residues. The CDR3 is CASSMRQSYNEQFF. The CDR3 DNA follows: TGTGCCAGTAGTATGAGACAGTCCTACAATGAGCAGTTCTTC.

CDR3 bases: TGTGCCAGCAGTGACGTCGGCAGGCCCGACTATGGCTACACCTTC. It codes for CASSDVGRPDYGYTF. This chain joins TRBV2 and TRBJ1-2, with D uncertain. The CDR3 runs 15 residues. V lost 3 bases, J lost 3 bases, and 14 bases lay in between. Per germline, CDR1 SNHLY and CDR2 FYNNEI.

The rearrangement links TRBV2 to TRBJ2-3, with a possible D match to TRBD1 (6 bases). Germline CDR1 and CDR2: SNHLY and FYNNEI. Trimming took off 7 bases at V and 4 bases at J, with 18 bases between the two ends. The CDR3 covers 15 residues. The CDR3 nucleotides read TGTGCCAGCACCAAACGGCAGGGGTTCTCAGATACGCAGTATTTT. The encoded protein is CASTKRQGFSDTQYF.

The V and J genes are TRBV30 and TRBJ1-3, with TRBD1 as a possible D gene (5 bases). Germline loops: CDR1 GTSNPN, CDR2 SVGIG (reference sequence). The CDR3 loop spans 17 amino acids. Trimming left V 5 bases short and J 1 base short, with 21 bases between. In DNA form, the CDR3 reads TGTGCCTGGCGAAACTTAGGGCCCGGGGGATCTGGAAACACCATATATTTT. Translation: CAWRNLGPGGSGNTIYF. Full variable domain (remainder filled in from reference TRBV30 and TRBJ1-3): SQTIHQWPATLVQPVGSPLSLECTVEGTSNPNLYWYRQAAGRGLQLLFYSVGIGQISSEVPQNLSASRPQDRQFILSSKKLLLSDSGFYLCAWRNLGPGGSGNTIYFGEGSWLTVV.

The rearrangement uses TRBV27 and TRBJ1-1; no reliable D call. Germline lookup yields CDR1 MNHEY and CDR2 SMNVEV (reference sequence). The V gene lost 4 bases and the J gene lost 4 bases, with 19 bases spanning the gap. CDR3 length: 16 residues. In nucleotides, the CDR3 is TGTGCCAGCAGTTCCAGGCGCGGGGAGGAAAGCACTGAAGCTTTCTTT. Its translation: CASSSRRGEESTEAFF.